What follows describes a single TCR beta chain. Its matching antigen is unknown. The sample is drawn from a study of CD8 T cells in ankylosing spondylitis. Study-level results: As reported, disease-linked clones showed significant enrichment in matched ankylosing spondylitis synovial fluid. A motif in TCR beta, a set of about eight highly homologous variants, appeared characteristic of ankylosing spondylitis blood.

Researchers built TCR beta libraries using quantitative 5'-RACE with molecular barcodes. TCRdb re-analysed the 5' RACE reads in MiXCR, keeping a single row per CDR3 protein. In the table there are a few hundred thousand distinct CDR3 sequences, 20% to 30% of which are singletons. This receptor was identified in a male donor with ankylosing spondylitis or in good health (not recorded which). Sequences were obtained from blood, either unsorted or a sorted T cell fraction (not recorded which).

Here the CDR3 DNA reads TGCAGTGCTAATTGGGGGAGAGATACGCAGTATTTT. Translating gives CSANWGRDTQYF. The rearrangement joins TRBV20-1 to TRBJ2-3; D possibly uses TRBD1 or TRBD2 (5 bases each). Germline lookup yields CDR1 DFQATT and CDR2 SNEGSKA (reference sequence). V was pared by 4 bases and J by 5 bases, with 10 bases between. The CDR3 sequence is 12 residues long.